The rows below give T cell receptor beta chains drawn from one sample of a study of CD8 T cells in ankylosing spondylitis. TCRdb processed the 5' RACE reads anew with MiXCR; each CDR3 protein has one entry. The data hold about 220,000 distinct CDR3 sequences, with 5.5% to 7.5% observed a single time. What was sequenced was blood, either unsorted or a sorted T cell fraction (not recorded which). These receptors came from a male donor with ankylosing spondylitis. The CDR3 runs from the conserved cysteine through the conserved F or W. Fields, in order: J gene, clone size, V gene, D gene, CDR3 DNA, CDR3 protein. D genes are given only for firm matches. Some rows have no size entry. The others give once, few or many, or a class for an expanded clone.

j_call: TRBJ2-1
clone_size: many
v_call: TRBV7-2
d_call: TRBD2
cdr3_nt: TGTGCCAGCATCCGATTCCCGGGAGGCTACAATGAGCAGTTCTTC
cdr3_aa: CASIRFPGGYNEQFF

j_call: TRBJ1-2
clone_size: many
v_call: TRBV3-1
d_call: .
cdr3_nt: TGTGCCAGCAGCCATGATTTGAGGGTGCCTTACTATGGCTACACCTTC
cdr3_aa: CASSHDLRVPYYGYTF

j_call: TRBJ2-7
clone_size: many
v_call: TRBV7-9
d_call: TRBD1
cdr3_nt: TGTGCCAGCAGCTCGGGACAGGACGAGCAGTACTTC
cdr3_aa: CASSSGQDEQYF

j_call: TRBJ2-5
clone_size: .
v_call: TRBV7-7
d_call: TRBD2
cdr3_nt: TGTGCTAGCAGCTTAGGCGGGGGGATCAGGGAGACCCAGTACTTC
cdr3_aa: CASSLGGGIRETQYF

j_call: TRBJ2-5
clone_size: many
v_call: TRBV15
d_call: TRBD2
cdr3_nt: TGTGCCACCAGCAGAGATGGTAGCGGGGGGGGAGAGACCCAGTACTTC
cdr3_aa: CATSRDGSGGGETQYF

j_call: TRBJ1-2
clone_size: few
v_call: TRBV12-3/TRBV12-4
d_call: .
cdr3_nt: TGTGCCAACTCCGTGGAAGTGGGCTATGGCTACACCTTC
cdr3_aa: CANSVEVGYGYTF

j_call: TRBJ2-3
clone_size: many
v_call: TRBV27
d_call: .
cdr3_nt: TGTGCCAGCAGTCCATTGACCCTCTTTACGCAGTATTTT
cdr3_aa: CASSPLTLFTQYF

j_call: TRBJ1-2
clone_size: many
v_call: TRBV7-9
d_call: TRBD1
cdr3_nt: TGTGCCAGCGAATTCTACAGGGGGGACTATGGCTACACCTTC
cdr3_aa: CASEFYRGDYGYTF

j_call: TRBJ2-7
clone_size: many
v_call: TRBV6-1
d_call: .
cdr3_nt: TGTGCCAGCGTGACTGTGGGGGCCGAGAGCAACGAGCAGTACTTC
cdr3_aa: CASVTVGAESNEQYF

j_call: TRBJ2-5
clone_size: many
v_call: TRBV9
d_call: .
cdr3_nt: TGTGCCAGCAGCGTAGCTGGGGAGACCCAGTACTTC
cdr3_aa: CASSVAGETQYF

j_call: TRBJ2-7
clone_size: many
v_call: TRBV6-2/TRBV6-3
d_call: TRBD1
cdr3_nt: TGTGCCAGCGCAACAACAGGGGCACCGTACGAGCAGTACTTC
cdr3_aa: CASATTGAPYEQYF

j_call: TRBJ2-1
clone_size: few
v_call: TRBV7-3
d_call: TRBD2
cdr3_nt: TGTGCCAGCAGCCCTCGGGGCGGGGGGTATCCCAATGAGCAGTTCTTC
cdr3_aa: CASSPRGGGYPNEQFF

j_call: TRBJ1-4
clone_size: many
v_call: TRBV4-1
d_call: .
cdr3_nt: TGCGCCACCGGGCTAGGGGGAACTGAAAAACTGTTTTTT
cdr3_aa: CATGLGGTEKLFF